The 10 T cell receptor beta chains presented below share a single source sample, sequenced in a study of blood T cell repertoires in COVID-19. Using immunoSEQ multiplex PCR, the repertoire was profiled, and TCRdb retains in-frame clones only, with some absent. This table holds just over 300,000 clones, 86% found once. The sequenced material came from PBMCs or T cells enriched from blood (not recorded which). Source of these receptors: a young man who had recovered from COVID-19.

V gene TRBV11-2 combines with J gene TRBJ2-7, with TRBD2 as a possible D gene (5 bases). Germline values: CDR1 SGHAT, CDR2 FQNNGV. CDR3 length: 14 amino acids. The V end lost 7 bases, the J end lost 5 bases, and 18 bases lay between the germline ends. The CDR3 region has the DNA TGTGCCAGCAATCCTGCAACTAGTTTCCACGAGCAGTACTTC. Protein sequence: CASNPATSFHEQYF.

The J gene is TRBJ1-3, the V gene TRBV6-5; 9 bases are a match to TRBD1. CDR3 size: 16 residues. Germline V gene lookup returns CDR1 MNHEY and CDR2 SVGAGI. V shed 1 base, J shed 3 bases, and the junction held 4 bases outside the gene matches. The CDR3 loop reads CASSYYTGGSGNTIYF. CDR3 DNA: TGTGCCAGCAGTTACTATACAGGGGGCAGTGGAAACACCATATATTTT.

CDR3 sequence: CSVAASGSSYNEQFF. CDR3 nucleotide sequence: TGCAGCGTTGCCGCGAGCGGGAGCTCCTACAATGAGCAGTTCTTC. J is TRBJ2-1 and V is TRBV29-1; TRBD2 aligns across 8 bases. V lost 4 bases, J lost 0 bases, and 5 bases stayed unmatched. The CDR3 is made up of 15 amino acids. Germline CDR1 and CDR2: SQVTM and ANQGSEA.

The DNA of the CDR3 is TGTGCCTGGAGCATTTGGGCCCGACGTGACAATGAGCAGTTCTTC. Amino acid sequence: CAWSIWARRDNEQFF. The chain employs TRBV30 and TRBJ2-1; no definite D call. CDR3 length: 15 residues. Germline V gene sequence: CDR1 GTSNPN, CDR2 SVGIG (reference sequence). V dropped 3 bases and J dropped 5 bases, with 17 bases sitting between them. Full variable domain (missing parts from reference TRBV30 and TRBJ2-1): SQTIHQWPATLVQPVGSPLSLECTVEGTSNPNLYWYRQAAGRGLQLLFYSVGIGQISSEVPQNLSASRPQDRQFILSSKKLLLSDSGFYLCAWSIWARRDNEQFFGPGTRLTVL.

This clone has only one observation. The rearrangement joins TRBV2 to TRBJ1-4; D ambiguous. The CDR3 is made up of 13 amino acids. Germline V gives CDR1 SNHLY, CDR2 FYNNEI. Between the trimmed V and J ends, which lost 7 bases and 3 bases, there was a span of 9 bases. CDR3 DNA: TGTGCCAGCAAAGGAGTCCCTAATGAAAAACTGTTTTTT. It yields the protein CASKGVPNEKLFF.

The chain has TRBV19 and TRBJ2-7, with a weak D call TRBD1 (5 bases). The germline V gene encodes CDR1 LNHDA and CDR2 SQIVND (reference sequence). The CDR3 consists of 16 residues. The V gene lost 0 bases and the J gene lost 4 bases, with 16 bases spanning the gap. The CDR3 loop reads CASSIDINRQGYEQYF. The CDR3 DNA follows: TGTGCCAGTAGTATAGATATCAACAGGCAGGGTTACGAGCAGTACTTC. Looking up the rest from reference TRBV19 and TRBJ2-7 gives the full variable domain: DGGITQSPKYLFRKEGQNVTLSCEQNLNHDAMYWYRQDPGQGLRLIYYSQIVNDFQKGDIAEGYSVSREKKESFPLTVTSAQKNPTAFYLCASSIDINRQGYEQYFGPGTRLTVT.

The gene calls are TRBV10-3 and TRBJ2-2; no firm D call. V was shortened by 0 bases and J by 0 bases, with 8 bases between the two germline ends. Looked up from germline, CDR1 is ENHRY and CDR2 is SYGVKD. The CDR3 covers 16 residues. The CDR3 coding sequence is TGTGCCATCAGTGAGTCTGGTCAGGCGAACACCGGGGAGCTGTTTTTT. Protein: CAISESGQANTGELFF.

V usage is TRBV5-1 and J usage is TRBJ2-6; D might be TRBD1 (5 bases). Germline CDR1 SGHRS, CDR2 YFSETQ. Trimming stripped 0 bases from V and 1 base from J, with 8 bases between. The CDR3 loop spans 16 amino acids. The CDR3: CASSLEGASGANVLTF. DNA for the CDR3: TGCGCCAGCAGCTTGGAAGGGGCTTCTGGGGCCAACGTCCTGACTTTC. The full variable domain, with the rest looked up from reference TRBV5-1 and TRBJ2-6, is KAGVTQTPRYLIKTRGQQVTLSCSPISGHRSVSWYQQTPGQGLQFLFEYFSETQRNKGNFPGRFSGRQFSNSRSEMNVSTLELGDSALYLCASSLEGASGANVLTFGAGSRLTVL.

This clone was seen just once. The chain combines TRBV5-1 with TRBJ2-1; a possible D gene is TRBD1 (7 bases). The CDR3 is 15 amino acids. The germline V and J ends were trimmed by 1 base and 7 bases, with 15 bases remaining between them. Germline CDR1 and CDR2: SGHRS and YFSETQ. The CDR3 region is CASSLLQGGKNEQFF. The CDR3 region has the DNA TGCGCCAGCAGCTTGTTGCAGGGGGGAAAAAATGAGCAGTTCTTC. Full variable domain (missing parts from reference TRBV5-1 and TRBJ2-1): KAGVTQTPRYLIKTRGQQVTLSCSPISGHRSVSWYQQTPGQGLQFLFEYFSETQRNKGNFPGRFSGRQFSNSRSEMNVSTLELGDSALYLCASSLLQGGKNEQFFGPGTRLTVL.

This clone was detected only once. This chain uses TRBV5-1 with TRBJ2-5; perhaps TRBD2 as D (7 bases). This CDR3 has 15 amino acids. Germline lookup yields CDR1 SGHRS and CDR2 YFSETQ. V lost 2 bases, J lost 2 bases, and 13 bases lay in between. In DNA, the CDR3 is TGCGCCAGCAGCTTAGGAGGGGGGGGGCAAGAGACCCAGTACTTC. Protein: CASSLGGGGQETQYF.